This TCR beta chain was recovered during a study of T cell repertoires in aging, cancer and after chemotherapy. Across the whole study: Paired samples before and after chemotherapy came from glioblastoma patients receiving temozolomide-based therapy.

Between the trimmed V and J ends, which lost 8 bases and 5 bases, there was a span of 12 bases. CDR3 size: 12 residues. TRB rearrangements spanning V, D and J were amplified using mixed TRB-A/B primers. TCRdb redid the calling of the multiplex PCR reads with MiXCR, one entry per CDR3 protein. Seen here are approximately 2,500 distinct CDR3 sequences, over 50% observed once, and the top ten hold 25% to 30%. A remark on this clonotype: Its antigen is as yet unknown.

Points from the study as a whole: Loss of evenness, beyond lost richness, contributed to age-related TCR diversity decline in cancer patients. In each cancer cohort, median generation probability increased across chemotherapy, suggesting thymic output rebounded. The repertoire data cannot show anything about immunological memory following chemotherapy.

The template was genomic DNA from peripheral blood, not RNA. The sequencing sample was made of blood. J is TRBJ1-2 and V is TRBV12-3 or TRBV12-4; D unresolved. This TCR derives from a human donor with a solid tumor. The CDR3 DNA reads TGTGCCAGCGCTAATAACCAGTATGGCTACACCTTC. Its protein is CASANNQYGYTF.